The source of this T cell receptor beta chain is a study of tissue T cells after allogeneic stem cell transplantation. With 4 bases clipped from V and 1 base from J, the junction kept 3 bases outside the gene matches. This CDR3 contains 15 residues. The germline V gene has CDR1 LGHNA and CDR2 YNLKQL (reference sequence). In the case of this clone: Its antigen is not known. These gene names are mouse names. The read halts 1 residue ahead of the CDR3 end, with the missing end drawn from the germline J gene.

Broader study findings: This small cohort was clinically heterogeneous, and sampling depth was a limitation. Across patients, clones rarely overlapped, yet motif clusters were shared tissue-specifically. In patients and mice, blood and spleen missed much of tissue repertoire.

Sequencing of TCRbeta CDR3 at survey depth gave sequences and template counts. Clones were sequenced by immunoSEQ multiplex PCR, and TCRdb holds only the in-frame ones, with some missing. This table has 48,000 or so clones, roughly four fifths appearing once. The sequencing input was sorted cells pooled from one or two spleens. The origin of this receptor is a pool of C57BL/6 mice in good health. The chain uses TRBV5 and TRBJ1-4; 7 nucleotides match TRBD1. The CDR3 bases that were read are TGTGCCAGCAGCCCAGGGACAGATTCCAACGAAAGATTATTT. Translated: CASSPGTDSNERLF. The complete CDR3 protein is CASSPGTDSNERLFF.